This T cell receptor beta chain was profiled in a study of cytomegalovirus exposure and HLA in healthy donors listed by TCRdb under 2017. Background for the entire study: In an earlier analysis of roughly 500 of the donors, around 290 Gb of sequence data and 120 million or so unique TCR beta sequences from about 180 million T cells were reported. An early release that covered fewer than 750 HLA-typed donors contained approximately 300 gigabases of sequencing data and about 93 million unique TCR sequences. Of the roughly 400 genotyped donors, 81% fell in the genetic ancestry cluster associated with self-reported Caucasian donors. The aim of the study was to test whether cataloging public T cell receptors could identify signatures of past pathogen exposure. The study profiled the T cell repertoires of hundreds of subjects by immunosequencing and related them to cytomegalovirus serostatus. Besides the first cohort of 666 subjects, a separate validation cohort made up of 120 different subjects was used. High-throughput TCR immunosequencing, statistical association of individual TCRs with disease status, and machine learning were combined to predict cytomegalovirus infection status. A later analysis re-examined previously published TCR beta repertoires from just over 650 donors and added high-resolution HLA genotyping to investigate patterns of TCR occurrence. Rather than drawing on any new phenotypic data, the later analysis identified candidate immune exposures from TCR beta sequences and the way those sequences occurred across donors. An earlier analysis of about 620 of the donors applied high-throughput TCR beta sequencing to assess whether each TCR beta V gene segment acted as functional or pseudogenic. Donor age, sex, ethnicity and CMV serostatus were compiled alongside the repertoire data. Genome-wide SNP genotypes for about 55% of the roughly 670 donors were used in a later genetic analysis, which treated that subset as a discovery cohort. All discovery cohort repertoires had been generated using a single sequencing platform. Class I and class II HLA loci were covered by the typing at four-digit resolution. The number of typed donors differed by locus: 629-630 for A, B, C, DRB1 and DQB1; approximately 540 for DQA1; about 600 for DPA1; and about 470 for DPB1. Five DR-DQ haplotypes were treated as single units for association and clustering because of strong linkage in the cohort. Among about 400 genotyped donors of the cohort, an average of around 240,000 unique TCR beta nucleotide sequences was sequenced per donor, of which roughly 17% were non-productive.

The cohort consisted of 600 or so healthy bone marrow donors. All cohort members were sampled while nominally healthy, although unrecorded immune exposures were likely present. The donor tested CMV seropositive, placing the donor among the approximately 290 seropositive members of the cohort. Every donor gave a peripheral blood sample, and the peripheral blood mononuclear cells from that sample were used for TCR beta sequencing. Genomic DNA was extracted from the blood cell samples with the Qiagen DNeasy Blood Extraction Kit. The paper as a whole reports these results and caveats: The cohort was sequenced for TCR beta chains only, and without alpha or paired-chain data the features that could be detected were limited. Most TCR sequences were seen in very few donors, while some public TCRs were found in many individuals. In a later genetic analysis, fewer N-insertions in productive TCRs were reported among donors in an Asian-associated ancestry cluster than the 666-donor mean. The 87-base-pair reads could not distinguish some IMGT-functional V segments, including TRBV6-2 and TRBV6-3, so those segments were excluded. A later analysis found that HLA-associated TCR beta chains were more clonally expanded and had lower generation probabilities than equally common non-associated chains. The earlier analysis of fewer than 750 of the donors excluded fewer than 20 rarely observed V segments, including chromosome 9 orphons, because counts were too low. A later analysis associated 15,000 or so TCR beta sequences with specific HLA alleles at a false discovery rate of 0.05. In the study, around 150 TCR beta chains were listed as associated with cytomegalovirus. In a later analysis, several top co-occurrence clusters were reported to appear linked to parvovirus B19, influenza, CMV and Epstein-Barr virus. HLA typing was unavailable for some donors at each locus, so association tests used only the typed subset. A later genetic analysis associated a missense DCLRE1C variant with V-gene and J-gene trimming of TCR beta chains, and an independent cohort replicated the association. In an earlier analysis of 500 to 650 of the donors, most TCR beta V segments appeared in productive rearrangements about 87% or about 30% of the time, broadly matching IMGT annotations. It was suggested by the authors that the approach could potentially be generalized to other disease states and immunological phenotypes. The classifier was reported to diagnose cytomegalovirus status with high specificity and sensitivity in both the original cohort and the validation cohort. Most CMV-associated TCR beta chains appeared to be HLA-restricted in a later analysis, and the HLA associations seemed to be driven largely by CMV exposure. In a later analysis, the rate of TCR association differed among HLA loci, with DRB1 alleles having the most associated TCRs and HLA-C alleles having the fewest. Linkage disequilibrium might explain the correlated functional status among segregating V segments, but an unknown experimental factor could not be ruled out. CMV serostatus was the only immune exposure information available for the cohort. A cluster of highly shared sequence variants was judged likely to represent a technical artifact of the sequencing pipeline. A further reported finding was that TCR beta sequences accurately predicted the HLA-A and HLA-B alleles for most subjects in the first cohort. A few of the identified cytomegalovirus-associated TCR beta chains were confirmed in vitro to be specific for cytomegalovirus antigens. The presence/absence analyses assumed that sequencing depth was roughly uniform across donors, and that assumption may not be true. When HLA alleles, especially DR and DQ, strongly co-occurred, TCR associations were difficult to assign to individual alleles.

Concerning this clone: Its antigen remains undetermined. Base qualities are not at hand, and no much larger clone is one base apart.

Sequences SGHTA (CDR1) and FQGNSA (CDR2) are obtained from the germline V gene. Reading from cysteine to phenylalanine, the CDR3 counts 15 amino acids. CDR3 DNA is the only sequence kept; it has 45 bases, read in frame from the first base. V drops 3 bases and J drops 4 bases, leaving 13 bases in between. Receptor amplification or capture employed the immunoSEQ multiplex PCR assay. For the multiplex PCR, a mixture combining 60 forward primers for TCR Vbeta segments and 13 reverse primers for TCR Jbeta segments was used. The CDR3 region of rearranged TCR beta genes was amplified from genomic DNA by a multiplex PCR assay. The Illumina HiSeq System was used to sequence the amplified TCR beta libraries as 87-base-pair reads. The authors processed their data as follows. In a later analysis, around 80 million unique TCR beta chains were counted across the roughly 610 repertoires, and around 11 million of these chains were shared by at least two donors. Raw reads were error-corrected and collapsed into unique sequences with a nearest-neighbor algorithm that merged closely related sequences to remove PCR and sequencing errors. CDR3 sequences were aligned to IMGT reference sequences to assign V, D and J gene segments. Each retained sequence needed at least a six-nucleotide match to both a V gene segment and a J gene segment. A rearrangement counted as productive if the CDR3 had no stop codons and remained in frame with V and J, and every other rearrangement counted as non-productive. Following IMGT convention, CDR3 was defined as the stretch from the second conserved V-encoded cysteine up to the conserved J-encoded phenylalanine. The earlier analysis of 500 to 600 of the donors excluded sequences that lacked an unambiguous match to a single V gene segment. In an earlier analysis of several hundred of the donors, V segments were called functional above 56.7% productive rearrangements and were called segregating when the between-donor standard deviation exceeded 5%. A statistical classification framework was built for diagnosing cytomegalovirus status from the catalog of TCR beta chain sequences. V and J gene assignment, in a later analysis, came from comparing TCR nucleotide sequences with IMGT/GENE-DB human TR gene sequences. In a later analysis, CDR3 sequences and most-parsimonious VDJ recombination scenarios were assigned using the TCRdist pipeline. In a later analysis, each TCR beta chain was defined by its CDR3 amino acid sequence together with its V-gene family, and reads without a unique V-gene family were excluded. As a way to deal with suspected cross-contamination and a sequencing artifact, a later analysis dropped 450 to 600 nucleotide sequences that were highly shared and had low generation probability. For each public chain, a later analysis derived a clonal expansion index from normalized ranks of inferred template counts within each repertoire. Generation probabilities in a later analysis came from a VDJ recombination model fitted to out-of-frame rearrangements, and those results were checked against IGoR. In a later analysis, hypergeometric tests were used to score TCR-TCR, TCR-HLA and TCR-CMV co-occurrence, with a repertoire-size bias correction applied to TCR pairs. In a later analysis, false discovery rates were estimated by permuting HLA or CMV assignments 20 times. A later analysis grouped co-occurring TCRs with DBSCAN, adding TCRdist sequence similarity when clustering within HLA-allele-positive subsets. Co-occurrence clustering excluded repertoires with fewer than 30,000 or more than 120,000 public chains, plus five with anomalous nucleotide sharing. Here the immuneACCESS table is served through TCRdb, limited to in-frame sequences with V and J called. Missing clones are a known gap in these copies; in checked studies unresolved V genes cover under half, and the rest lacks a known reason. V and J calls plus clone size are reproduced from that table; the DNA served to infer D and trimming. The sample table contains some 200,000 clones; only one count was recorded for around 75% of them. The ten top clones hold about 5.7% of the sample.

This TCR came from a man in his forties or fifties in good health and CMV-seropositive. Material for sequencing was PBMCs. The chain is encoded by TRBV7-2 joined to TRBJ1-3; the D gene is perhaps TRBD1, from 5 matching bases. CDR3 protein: CASSLDTRGGNTIYF. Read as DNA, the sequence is TGTGCCAGCAGCTTGGACACCCGTGGGGGAAACACCATATATTTT.